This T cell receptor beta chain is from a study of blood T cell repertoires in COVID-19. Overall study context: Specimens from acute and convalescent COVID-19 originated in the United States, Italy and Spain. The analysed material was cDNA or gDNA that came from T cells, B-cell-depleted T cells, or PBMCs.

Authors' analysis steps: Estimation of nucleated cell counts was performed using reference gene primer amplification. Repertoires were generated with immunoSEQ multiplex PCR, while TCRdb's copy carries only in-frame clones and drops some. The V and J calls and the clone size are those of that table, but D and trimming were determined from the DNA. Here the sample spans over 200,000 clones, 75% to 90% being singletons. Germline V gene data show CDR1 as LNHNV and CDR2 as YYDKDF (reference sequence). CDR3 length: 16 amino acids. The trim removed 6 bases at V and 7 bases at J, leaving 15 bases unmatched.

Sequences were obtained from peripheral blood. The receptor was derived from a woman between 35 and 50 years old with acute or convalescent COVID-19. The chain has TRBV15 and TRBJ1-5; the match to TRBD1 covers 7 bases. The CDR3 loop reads CATSHQDTGARQPQHF. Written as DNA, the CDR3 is TGTGCCACCAGTCACCAAGACACAGGGGCCCGGCAGCCCCAGCATTTT.